This entry features one TCR beta chain sequence. Its antigen is not known. The sample is drawn from a study of T cell responses to AZD1222 COVID-19 vaccine. Study summary: Analysis merged second doses at about 4 or about 12 weeks. Study-wide results and caveats: The span of vaccine-associated CD4 TCRs extended across spike, with dominance at 160-218 and 743-854.

V shed 2 bases, J shed 0 bases, and the junction held 5 bases outside the gene matches. Per germline, CDR1 MNHEY and CDR2 SMNVEV (reference sequence). This CDR3 comprises 17 residues. Libraries were prepared by immunoSEQ multiplex PCR; TCRdb keeps only in-frame clonotypes and omits some of them. The sample has 99,000 or so clones, approximately 89% seen once; the top ten hold 18%. This TCR was recovered from an adult in good health. V gene TRBV27 combines with J gene TRBJ1-5; 9 nucleotides line up with TRBD1. The sequencing here drew on peripheral blood, taken on day 0 of AZD1222 vaccination. The CDR3 DNA reads TGTGCCAGCAGTTTACCAGGACAGGGGTATAGCAATCAGCCCCAGCATTTT. It encodes CASSLPGQGYSNQPQHF.